Listed here are 27 T cell receptor beta chains from one sample, sequenced in a study of T cell changes during pregnancy in multiple sclerosis. The data were produced by immunoSEQ multiplex PCR, yet TCRdb's version contains in-frame clones alone and is incomplete. The sample has around 52,000 clones, around 92% seen once; the top ten hold 0.15% to 0.2%. Source: CD4+ T cells from peripheral blood mononuclear cells, taken after pregnancy. All receptors come from a female donor in good health, enrolled as a control in a pregnancy study.

This sequence joins TRBV19 and TRBJ1-4, with D unresolved. The V end lost 3 bases, the J end lost 5 bases, and 7 bases lay between the germline ends. The CDR3 extends over 13 amino acids. Germline CDR1 and CDR2: LNHDA and SQIVND (reference sequence). The CDR3 here is CASSMRENEKLFF. The CDR3 DNA reads as TGTGCCAGTAGTATGAGGGAGAATGAAAAACTGTTTTTT.

The rearrangement uses TRBV25-1 and TRBJ2-1, with TRBD2 identical over 11 bases. With 8 bases clipped from V and 0 bases from J, the junction kept 12 bases outside the gene matches. This CDR3 has 18 residues. In germline, CDR1 is MGHDK, CDR2 SYGVNS. The CDR3 nucleotides read TGTGCCAGCGGCGACCCTCTAGCGGGGGGTAACTCCTACAATGAGCAGTTCTTC. Residues: CASGDPLAGGNSYNEQFF.

The chain carries TRBV11-2 and TRBJ1-2, with TRBD1 matching 7 bases. Germline V CDR1 and CDR2: SGHAT, FQNNGV. After removal of 6 bases from V and 0 bases from J, the junction contained 4 bases not matched to a gene. There are 14 residues in the CDR3. This CDR3 is CASSTQGANYGYTF. CDR3 bases: TGTGCCAGCAGTACCCAGGGGGCTAACTATGGCTACACCTTC.

The chain uses TRBV4-1 and TRBJ2-7; tentative D call: TRBD2 (7 bases). Germline-derived CDR1 and CDR2 are MGHRA and YSYEKL. With 4 bases removed from V and 4 bases from J, the gap between germline ends came to 11 bases. This CDR3 has 13 residues. This chain's CDR3 is CASSRRGGYEQYF. The CDR3 DNA is TGCGCCAGCAGCCGAAGGGGGGGATACGAGCAGTACTTC.

The rearrangement joins TRBV4-2 to TRBJ2-7; TRBD2 matches 8 bases. The J segment lost 2 bases and the V segment lost 6 bases, leaving 9 bases of the junction unmatched. The germline V gene has CDR1 LGHNA and CDR2 YNFKEQ. CDR3 length equals 15 residues. The CDR3, as DNA: TGTGCCAGCAGGCCCTCGGGACTAGAGACCTACGAGCAGTACTTC. Its translation: CASRPSGLETYEQYF.

The rearrangement links TRBV18 to TRBJ2-4, with TRBD2 matching 8 bases. The CDR3 has 12 amino acids. Germline CDR1 reads KGHSH; CDR2 reads LQKENI. J gave up 3 bases and V 10 bases, and 2 bases lay outside the gene matches. Written as DNA, the CDR3 is TGTGCCACCACTAGCGGCAAAAACATTCAGTACTTC. This sequence encodes CATTSGKNIQYF.

This clone was counted once. The chain joins TRBV7-9 to TRBJ2-7, with 11 bases lining up with TRBD1. The germline gives CDR1 SEHNR, CDR2 FQNEAQ (reference sequence). CDR3 length: 17 amino acids. The ends lost 6 bases at V and 2 bases at J; junction bases unmatched: 12. The CDR3 region has the DNA TGTGCCAGCAGTTCCTCCGGACCGGGACAGGGGGCCTACGAGCAGTACTTC. Encoded protein: CASSSSGPGQGAYEQYF.

The chain uses TRBV19 and TRBJ2-4; perhaps TRBD2 as D (6 bases). Germline V gene sequence: CDR1 LNHDA, CDR2 SQIVND (reference sequence). V was pared by 9 bases and J by 2 bases, with 14 bases between. The CDR3 loop spans 14 amino acids. CDR3 residues: CASRARGTKNIQYF. CDR3 DNA sequence: TGTGCCAGCAGAGCTCGGGGGACCAAAAACATTCAGTACTTC.

The chain employs TRBV27 and TRBJ2-1; D is possibly TRBD1 (6 bases). V lost 6 bases and J lost 5, with 17 bases in between. The CDR3 totals 15 residues. CDR1 and CDR2 (germline): MNHEY, SMNVEV (reference sequence). This CDR3 reads CASSSVASGDNEQFF. CDR3 sequence (DNA): TGTGCCAGCAGCTCGGTGGCATCAGGGGACAATGAGCAGTTCTTC.

The chain couples TRBV6-1 to TRBJ1-1; D might be TRBD1 (6 bases). Per germline, CDR1 MNHNS and CDR2 SASEGT. The CDR3 totals 17 residues. V lost 4 bases and J lost 0, with 18 bases in between. The CDR3: CASSAIRQALLNTEAFF. In DNA, the CDR3 is TGTGCCAGCAGTGCAATTAGACAGGCGCTTTTGAACACTGAAGCTTTCTTT.

The chain couples TRBV5-4 to TRBJ1-2; a weak D match, TRBD1 (6 bases). The CDR3 totals 14 residues. V lost 1 base and J lost 2, with 9 bases in between. CDR1 is SGHNT and CDR2 is YYREEE in the germline V gene (reference sequence). CDR3 DNA: TGTGCCAGCAGCTTGAACAGGGCAAACTATGGCTACACCTTC. As protein: CASSLNRANYGYTF.

The chain employs TRBV27 and TRBJ1-1; D may be TRBD1 (5 bases). Per germline, CDR1 MNHEY and CDR2 SMNVEV (reference sequence). Deletions cut 2 bases from V and 2 bases from J, with 12 bases between. The length of the CDR3 is 15 residues. As DNA, the CDR3 is TGTGCCAGCAGTTTAGGGGGGAATCGTAACACTGAAGCTTTCTTT. Its protein product is CASSLGGNRNTEAFF.

This clone was observed once. The chain joins TRBV7-9 to TRBJ1-1, with 7 positions matching TRBD1. This CDR3 is 15 amino acids long. Trimming cost V 5 bases and J 8 bases; bases outside gene matches: 14. Germline V gives CDR1 SEHNR, CDR2 FQNEAQ (reference sequence). In DNA, the CDR3 is TGTGCCAGCAGCCGTCCCGCCGAGACAGGGAGGGAAGCTTTCTTT. This sequence encodes CASSRPAETGREAFF. Supplemented by reference TRBV7-9 and TRBJ1-1, the full variable domain reads DTGVSQNPRHKITKRGQNVTFRCDPISEHNRLYWYRQTLGQGPEFLTYFQNEAQLEKSRLLSDRFSAERPKGSFSTLEIQRTEQGDSAMYLCASSRPAETGREAFFGQGTRLTVV.

This chain links TRBV28 with TRBJ1-5, with D possibly matching TRBD1 (5 bases). V lost 6 bases and J 1 base, leaving 16 bases between the germline ends. Germline V gene data show CDR1 as MDHEN and CDR2 as SYDVKM. This CDR3 is built from 16 residues. The CDR3 protein is CASSLSQGGSNQPQHF. Here the CDR3 DNA reads TGTGCCAGCAGCCTATCGCAGGGCGGAAGCAATCAGCCCCAGCATTTT.

The chain links TRBV6-5 to TRBJ1-1, with D possibly TRBD1 on 5 matching bases. V shed 2 bases and J shed 7 bases, with 8 bases lying between them. The CDR3 runs 12 residues. Germline-derived CDR1 and CDR2 are MNHEY and SVGAGI. The CDR3 bases are TGTGCCAGCAGTTACGGCGGACATGAAGCTTTCTTT. Its protein is CASSYGGHEAFF.

This chain connects TRBV14 to TRBJ1-1; D is uncertain. CDR1 SGHDN and CDR2 FVKESK come from the germline V gene. V lost 5 bases and J 10 bases, leaving 20 bases between the germline ends. This CDR3 spans 14 amino acids. This chain's CDR3 is CASSEFHSSRGAFF. The CDR3 DNA reads TGTGCCAGCAGCGAGTTCCACAGTTCGCGGGGAGCTTTCTTT.

The CDR3 nucleotides read TGTGCCAGCAGTTTGGGGAGCGGGGGGGCAGATACGCAGTATTTT. Amino acids: CASSLGSGGADTQYF. V usage is TRBV27 and J usage is TRBJ2-3, with 10 bases identical to TRBD2. There are 15 residues in the CDR3. V was pared by 3 bases and J by 4 bases, with 4 bases of the junction left unmatched. Per germline, CDR1 MNHEY and CDR2 SMNVEV (reference sequence).

The genes are TRBV4-3 and TRBJ2-5, with a possible D match to TRBD2 (5 bases). Trimming pared 0 bases from V and 4 bases from J, leaving 18 bases between. Germline loops: CDR1 LGHNA, CDR2 YSLEER. The CDR3 contains 17 residues. The CDR3 region is CASSQDFQRGPVETQYF. The CDR3 DNA reads TGCGCCAGCAGCCAAGATTTCCAGAGAGGGCCTGTAGAGACCCAGTACTTC.

The CDR3 region is CASSLESAYNEQFF. CDR3 bases: TGTGCCAGCAGCCTTGAGAGCGCCTACAATGAGCAGTTCTTC. The chain employs TRBV7-3 and TRBJ2-1; D not certain. Germline lookup yields CDR1 SGHTA and CDR2 FQGTGA. The CDR3 loop spans 14 amino acids. The ends were cut back, 5 bases at V and 2 bases at J, with 10 bases in the middle.

This sequence joins TRBV5-1 and TRBJ1-2; tentative D call: TRBD1 (6 bases). V lost 4 bases, J lost 5 bases, and 9 bases lay in between. The germline CDR1 and CDR2 sequences are SGHRS and YFSETQ. There are 12 residues in the CDR3. The CDR3 nucleotides are TGCGCCAGCAGCCGGGACAATTATGGCTACACCTTC. Translated, it gives CASSRDNYGYTF.

The V gene is TRBV7-9, the J gene TRBJ2-7; a possible D gene is TRBD2 (6 bases). CDR3 length equals 18 residues. Per germline, CDR1 SEHNR and CDR2 FQNEAQ (reference sequence). Trimming removed 2 bases at V and 3 bases at J, with 23 bases between. CDR3 loop: CASSLISGGGDGYYEQYF. In nucleotides, the CDR3 is TGTGCCAGCAGCTTAATTTCCGGTGGCGGGGACGGCTACTACGAGCAGTACTTC.

The chain recombines TRBV4-1 with TRBJ2-5; TRBD2 matches at 12 bases. The CDR3 covers 14 residues. V gave up 4 bases and J gave up 5 bases; unmatched junction bases: 2. The V gene's germline CDR1 is MGHRA and CDR2 YSYEKL. CDR3 sequence reads: CASSPGTSGETQYF. DNA for the CDR3: TGCGCCAGCAGCCCCGGGACTAGCGGGGAGACCCAGTACTTC.

This chain uses TRBV14 with TRBJ2-7, with TRBD2 identical over 9 bases. This CDR3 region has 15 residues. The junction had 7 bases not matched to a gene; V was cut back by 5 bases and J by 2 bases. Germline V gene data show CDR1 as SGHDN and CDR2 as FVKESK. The CDR3 DNA reads TGTGCCAGCAGCTCCCCCAGCGGGGGGACCTACGAGCAGTACTTC. Translating it yields CASSSPSGGTYEQYF.

CDR3 protein: CASSQTGTGDWDEQFF. DNA of the CDR3: TGCGCCAGCAGCCAGACCGGGACAGGGGATTGGGATGAGCAGTTCTTC. V usage is TRBV5-1 and J usage is TRBJ2-1, with TRBD1 matching 10 bases. The CDR3 consists of 16 residues. Germline lookup yields CDR1 SGHRS and CDR2 YFSETQ. Unmatched junction bases numbered 12, after V lost 4 bases and J lost 8 bases. Complete variable domain (other parts from reference TRBV5-1 and TRBJ2-1): KAGVTQTPRYLIKTRGQQVTLSCSPISGHRSVSWYQQTPGQGLQFLFEYFSETQRNKGNFPGRFSGRQFSNSRSEMNVSTLELGDSALYLCASSQTGTGDWDEQFFGPGTRLTVL.

The V call is TRBV11-2, the J call TRBJ2-5; D unresolved. With the DNA end fitting TRBJ2-7 better, the J assignment may be wrong. Germline CDR1 and CDR2: SGHAT and FQNNGV. The CDR3 consists of 12 residues. CDR3 loop: CASSLDSYEQYF. As DNA, the CDR3 is TGTGCCAGCAGCTTAGATTCCTACGAGCAGTACTTC.

The V call is TRBV4-3, the J call TRBJ2-7; TRBD1 might be the D (6 bases). The CDR3 runs 14 residues. The V end was cut by 0 bases, the J end by 6 bases, with 12 bases between. Germline-derived CDR1 and CDR2 are LGHNA and YSLEER. CDR3 in DNA: TGCGCCAGCAGCCAAGATCGGATAGGGGGCGAGCAGTACTTC. Its translation: CASSQDRIGGEQYF.

This sequence joins TRBV9 and TRBJ1-3; D not resolved. The CDR3 is 14 residues long. Trimming left V 4 bases short and J 1 base short, with 9 bases between. Germline V lookup: CDR1 SGDLS, CDR2 YYNGEE. The DNA of the CDR3 is TGTGCCAGCAGCCCTCCTAATTCTGGAAACACCATATATTTT. The encoded protein is CASSPPNSGNTIYF.